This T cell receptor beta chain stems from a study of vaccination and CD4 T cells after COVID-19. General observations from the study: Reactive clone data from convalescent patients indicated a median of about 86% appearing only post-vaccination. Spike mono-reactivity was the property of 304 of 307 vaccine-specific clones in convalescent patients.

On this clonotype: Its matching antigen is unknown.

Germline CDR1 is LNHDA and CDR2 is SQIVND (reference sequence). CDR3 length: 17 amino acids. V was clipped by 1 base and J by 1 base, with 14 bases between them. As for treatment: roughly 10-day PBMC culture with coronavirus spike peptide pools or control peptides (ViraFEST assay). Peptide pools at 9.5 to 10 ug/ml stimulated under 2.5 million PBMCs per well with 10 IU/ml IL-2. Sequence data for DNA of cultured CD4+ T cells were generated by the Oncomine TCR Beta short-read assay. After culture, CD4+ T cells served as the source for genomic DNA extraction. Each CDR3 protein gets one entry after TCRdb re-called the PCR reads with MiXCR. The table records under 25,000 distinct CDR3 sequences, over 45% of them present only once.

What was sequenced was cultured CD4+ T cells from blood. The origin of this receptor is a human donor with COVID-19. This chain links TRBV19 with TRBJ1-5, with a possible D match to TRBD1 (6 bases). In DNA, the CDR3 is TGTGCCAGTAGTATAGTGGGGCAGGGGATAAGCAATCAGCCCCAGCATTTT. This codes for CASSIVGQGISNQPQHF.